This paragraph reports one TCR beta chain. Its cognate antigen is unknown. The DNA ends 3 residues before the CDR3 does, and the rest of the CDR3 is filled in from the germline J gene. Assay used: immunoSEQ multiplex PCR; TCRdb lists only in-frame clones, some missing. The table lists approximately 30,000 clones, with about 3.7% in the top ten. The data were obtained in a study of T cells in women clearing cervical HPV infection. Study-wide background: Controls gave blood once infection was undetectable; cases at lesion identification.

Study-wide points: Cases carried less TRBV6-7 than controls: about 0.1% versus 0.15%. Timing of associations relative to infection is unclear; T-cell subsets were not isolated.

This CDR3 region has 14 residues. Germline CDR1 is KGHSH and CDR2 is LQKENI. V was trimmed by 0 bases and J by 5 bases, leaving 8 bases between them. Sequencing was done on a sample of blood buffy coat. The receptor's source is a woman aged 18 to 75 with a cervical HPV16 infection that either progressed to CIN3+ or cleared (not recorded which). This chain connects TRBV18 to TRBJ1-5; D is unresolved. Incomplete CDR3 DNA: TGTGCCAGCTCACCACCCCATCGGGATCAGCCC. Amino acids: CASSPPHRDQP. The full CDR3 reads CASSPPHRDQPQHF.